The 25 T cell receptor beta chains below were found in one sample sequenced in a study of CD8 T cells in ankylosing spondylitis. MiXCR was run by TCRdb on the 5' RACE reads, yielding one entry per CDR3 protein. This table holds about 140,000 distinct CDR3 sequences, roughly 8% found once. Input material: synovial fluid, either unsorted or a sorted T cell fraction (not recorded which). Every receptor here comes from a male donor with ankylosing spondylitis.

This clonotype was seen ten or more times. The genes are TRBV5-1 and TRBJ2-7; D uncertain. CDR1 is SGHRS, CDR2 YFSETQ, per germline. The CDR3 runs 15 residues. V shed 0 bases and J shed 3 bases, with 13 bases lying between them. The DNA for the CDR3 is TGCGCCAGCAGCTTGGACAGATTATCGAACTACGAGCAGTACTTC. Amino acids: CASSLDRLSNYEQYF.

This clonotype showed up many times. The chain couples TRBV27 to TRBJ1-1, with TRBD1 as a possible D gene (5 bases). The V gene lost 2 bases and the J gene lost 1 base, with 5 bases spanning the gap. This CDR3 region has 13 residues. Germline loops: CDR1 MNHEY, CDR2 SMNVEV (reference sequence). CDR3 DNA sequence: TGTGCCAGCAGTTTAGGACAGAACACTGAAGCTTTCTTT. It specifies CASSLGQNTEAFF.

This clonotype has more than one count but fewer than ten. V gene TRBV18 combines with J gene TRBJ2-7; 9 bases are a match to TRBD1. V was pared by 10 bases and J by 0 bases, with 4 bases of the junction left unmatched. Germline CDR1 KGHSH, CDR2 LQKENI. The CDR3 sequence is 13 residues long. For the CDR3, the DNA is TGTGCCACCGGACAGGGGCACTCCTACGAGCAGTACTTC. Encoded protein: CATGQGHSYEQYF.

This clonotype was recorded many times. The chain combines TRBV6-1 with TRBJ2-7, with 13 positions matching TRBD2. The V gene end was trimmed by 6 bases and the J gene end by 1 base; junction bases not matched to a gene: 6. From germline, CDR1 is MNHNS and CDR2 SASEGT. The CDR3 extends over 16 amino acids. CDR3 amino acids: CASRPLAGGKSYEQYF. The CDR3 DNA sequence: TGTGCCAGCAGACCACTAGCGGGGGGGAAATCCTACGAGCAGTACTTC.

This clonotype was recorded at least ten times. CDR3 amino acids: CSVEQGLNTEAFF. For the CDR3, the DNA is TGCAGCGTTGAGCAGGGTCTGAACACTGAAGCTTTCTTT. The chain uses TRBV29-1 and TRBJ1-1; tentatively, D is TRBD1 (5 bases). V dropped 3 bases and J dropped 0 bases, with 8 bases sitting between them. The germline V gene encodes CDR1 SQVTM and CDR2 ANQGSEA. CDR3 length: 13 amino acids.

Many counts were recorded for this clonotype. The chain combines TRBV3-1 with TRBJ2-3, with D perhaps matching TRBD2 (6 bases). CDR3 size: 12 residues. Germline V gene data show CDR1 as LGHDT and CDR2 as YNNKEL (reference sequence). The CDR3 DNA reads as TGTGCTGCAGGCCGGGGGACAGATACGCAGTATTTT. Its protein is CAAGRGTDTQYF.

This clonotype has a count of ten or more. The chain has TRBV12-3 or TRBV12-4 and TRBJ1-4; tentative D call: TRBD1 (6 bases). The germline V and J ends were trimmed by 3 bases and 7 bases, with 9 bases remaining between them. CDR3 length: 13 residues. The DNA for the CDR3 is TGTGCCAGCAGTTTCAGAGGGGGTGAAAAACTGTTTTTT. It translates to CASSFRGGEKLFF.

This clonotype was seen at least ten times. The chain links TRBV6-2 or TRBV6-3 to TRBJ1-5, with 7 nucleotides matching TRBD1. Germline loops: CDR1 MNHEY, CDR2 SVGEGT. With 5 bases clipped from V and 5 bases from J, the junction kept 12 bases outside the gene matches. This CDR3 spans 16 amino acids. The CDR3 nucleotides are TGTGCCAGCAGTACCCTCGCGACAGGGATCGATCAGCCCCAGCATTTT. Protein: CASSTLATGIDQPQHF.

Only a few counts were recorded for this clonotype. The chain is built from TRBV3-1 and TRBJ1-1; no reliable D call. Germline assignment: CDR1 LGHDT and CDR2 YNNKEL (reference sequence). The CDR3 runs 15 residues. V was pared by 4 bases and J by 1 base, with 13 bases between. The CDR3 sequence: CASSPMGLGNTEAFF. CDR3 coding DNA: TGTGCCAGCAGCCCTATGGGGTTGGGGAACACTGAAGCTTTCTTT.

The rearrangement joins TRBV5-5 to TRBJ1-1, with D tentatively TRBD1 (5 bases). The CDR3 consists of 16 residues. V was cut by 0 bases and J by 4 bases, with 16 bases left in between. The germline CDR1 and CDR2 sequences are SGHKS and YYEKEE (reference sequence). CDR3: CASSLAVWGGSTEAFF. CDR3 coding DNA: TGTGCCAGCAGCTTGGCCGTGTGGGGCGGTAGCACTGAAGCTTTCTTT.

The rearrangement joins TRBV9 to TRBJ2-2; 8 bases are shared with TRBD1. Trimming cost V 0 bases and J 4 bases; bases outside gene matches: 5. Germline V gene lookup returns CDR1 SGDLS and CDR2 YYNGEE. The CDR3 length is 16 residues. The CDR3 loop reads CASSVETGVGTGELFF. The CDR3 nucleotides read TGTGCCAGCAGCGTAGAGACAGGGGTAGGCACCGGGGAGCTGTTTTTT.

In this sample, this clonotype turned up many times. In DNA, the CDR3 is TGTGCCAGCAGCTTAGGGACAGGGCTTGCCTACAATGAGCAGTTCTTC. Protein product: CASSLGTGLAYNEQFF. This chain joins TRBV11-2 and TRBJ2-1; 8 nucleotides align to TRBD1. The CDR3 loop spans 16 amino acids. The junction had 4 bases not matched to a gene; V was cut back by 1 base and J by 2 bases. CDR1 is SGHAT and CDR2 is FQNNGV in the germline V gene. Full variable domain (rest looked up from reference TRBV11-2 and TRBJ2-1): EAGVAQSPRYKIIEKRQSVAFWCNPISGHATLYWYQQILGQGPKLLIQFQNNGVVDDSQLPKDRFSAERLKGVDSTLKIQPAKLEDSAVYLCASSLGTGLAYNEQFFGPGTRLTVL.

This clonotype was observed a few times. J is TRBJ2-7 and V is TRBV20-1; D might be TRBD1 or TRBD2, each matching 6 bases. The length of the CDR3 is 15 residues. V gave up 6 bases and J gave up 3 bases, with 21 bases separating them. Germline loops: CDR1 DFQATT, CDR2 SNEGSKA (reference sequence). For the CDR3, the DNA is TGCAGTGCCAACTCAGTTAGGGGGGCAGGCTACGAGCAGTACTTC. Its translation is CSANSVRGAGYEQYF.

The table lists this clonotype with a few counts. The genes are TRBV9 and TRBJ1-2; 9 bases fit TRBD1. This CDR3 has 16 residues. V lost 4 bases and J lost 3; bases outside the gene matches: 10. Germline values: CDR1 SGDLS, CDR2 YYNGEE. The chain's CDR3 is CASSYDPGTGYYGYTF. The CDR3 region has the DNA TGTGCCAGCAGCTATGATCCCGGGACAGGGTACTATGGCTACACCTTC. The full variable domain, its missing parts supplied by reference TRBV9 and TRBJ1-2, is DSGVTQTPKHLITATGQRVTLRCSPRSGDLSVYWYQQSLDQGLQFLIQYYNGEERAKGNILERFSAQQFPDLHSELNLSSLELGDSALYFCASSYDPGTGYYGYTFGSGTRLTVV.

At least ten counts were recorded for this clonotype. The chain has TRBV28 and TRBJ2-1, with no clear D. The CDR3 consists of 14 residues. The V and J ends lost 7 bases and 2 bases respectively, with 12 bases between them. CDR1 MDHEN and CDR2 SYDVKM come from the germline V gene. CDR3 region: CASTPEVAYNEQFF. CDR3 nucleotides: TGTGCCAGCACCCCCGAAGTGGCCTACAATGAGCAGTTCTTC.

Many counts were recorded for this clonotype. The chain recombines TRBV24-1 with TRBJ2-2; the match to TRBD1 covers 9 bases. J lost 6 bases, V lost 2 bases, and 6 bases had no gene match. The CDR3 covers 16 residues. The germline CDR1 and CDR2 sequences are KGHDR and SFDVKD. The CDR3 DNA reads TGTGCCACCAGTGATTCCGGGACAGGGTTTTCCGGGGAGCTGTTTTTT. It codes for CATSDSGTGFSGELFF.

The chain uses TRBV20-1 and TRBJ1-3; D remains ambiguous. Germline assignment: CDR1 DFQATT and CDR2 SNEGSKA (reference sequence). Trimming stripped 5 bases from V and 0 bases from J, with 11 bases between. The CDR3 loop spans 14 amino acids. The CDR3 DNA follows: TGCAGTGCTTCAGACACGAGCTCTGGAAACACCATATATTTT. This gives the protein CSASDTSSGNTIYF.

This clonotype was detected many times. The CDR3 here is CASSFTGTEAFF. DNA of the CDR3: TGTGCCAGCAGTTTTACGGGGACTGAAGCTTTCTTT. The chain is built from TRBV12-3 or TRBV12-4 and TRBJ1-1; D gene uncertain. Between the trimmed V and J ends, which lost 3 bases and 5 bases, there was a span of 7 bases. The CDR3 loop spans 12 amino acids.

This clonotype was seen repeatedly, ten times or more. This chain connects TRBV5-1 to TRBJ1-2; D is uncertain. Trimming cost V 0 bases and J 2 bases, with 8 bases left between them. Per germline, CDR1 SGHRS and CDR2 YFSETQ. The CDR3 is made up of 14 amino acids. The CDR3: CASSLGAENYGYTF. The CDR3 DNA is TGCGCCAGCAGCTTGGGGGCAGAAAACTATGGCTACACCTTC. Full variable domain (missing parts from reference TRBV5-1 and TRBJ1-2): KAGVTQTPRYLIKTRGQQVTLSCSPISGHRSVSWYQQTPGQGLQFLFEYFSETQRNKGNFPGRFSGRQFSNSRSEMNVSTLELGDSALYLCASSLGAENYGYTFGSGTRLTVV.

In this sample, this clonotype turned up once. The chain has TRBV13 and TRBJ2-5; 7 bases align to TRBD1. Germline V gene sequence: CDR1 PRHDT, CDR2 FYEKMQ (reference sequence). Trimming removed 3 bases from V and 5 bases from J; junction bases left unmatched: 3. The CDR3 sequence is 13 residues long. CDR3 bases: TGTGCCAGCAGCTTCAGGGGGAGCGAGACCCAGTACTTC. Translated: CASSFRGSETQYF.

V and J are TRBV20-1 and TRBJ2-1; D gene unclear. This CDR3 has 15 amino acids. V gave up 2 bases and J gave up 6 bases, with 17 bases separating them. Germline CDR1 is DFQATT and CDR2 is SNEGSKA (reference sequence). CDR3 coding DNA: TGCAGTGCTAGAATTGACTTCCCGCCTCGCAATGAGCAGTTCTTC. It yields the protein CSARIDFPPRNEQFF.

This clonotype was observed many times. The chain recombines TRBV10-3 with TRBJ2-7, with D uncertain. Germline CDR1 is ENHRY and CDR2 is SYGVKD. V shed 3 bases and J shed 7 bases, with 7 bases lying between them. The CDR3 has 11 residues. The chain's CDR3 is CAISESWEQYF. DNA of the CDR3: TGTGCCATCAGTGAAAGTTGGGAGCAGTACTTC.

This clonotype was observed a few times. This rearrangement joins TRBV11-2 to TRBJ2-7; the D gene is possibly TRBD2 (5 bases). V gave up 2 bases and J gave up 2 bases, with 7 bases separating them. The CDR3 has 13 amino acids. Germline CDR1 and CDR2: SGHAT and FQNNGV. The CDR3 reads CASSLKGAYEQYF. In nucleotides, the CDR3 is TGTGCCAGCAGCTTAAAGGGAGCCTACGAGCAGTACTTC.

A few counts support this clonotype. The V call is TRBV7-9, the J call TRBJ2-7; 9 bases agree with TRBD1. CDR3 length: 15 residues. The trim removed 1 base at V and 2 bases at J, leaving 3 bases unmatched. Germline CDR1 is SEHNR and CDR2 is FQNEAQ (reference sequence). The CDR3 loop is CASSLEDRGTYEQYF. CDR3 bases: TGTGCCAGCAGCTTAGAGGACAGGGGAACCTACGAGCAGTACTTC.

V gene TRBV5-5 combines with J gene TRBJ1-1, with TRBD1 as a possible D gene (6 bases). The CDR3 totals 14 residues. Germline V gene sequence: CDR1 SGHKS, CDR2 YYEKEE (reference sequence). Trimming took 1 base from V and 1 from J, leaving 8 bases between them. In DNA form, the CDR3 reads TGTGCCAGCAGCTTGCGGACAGAGAACACTGAAGCTTTCTTT. Translated, it gives CASSLRTENTEAFF.